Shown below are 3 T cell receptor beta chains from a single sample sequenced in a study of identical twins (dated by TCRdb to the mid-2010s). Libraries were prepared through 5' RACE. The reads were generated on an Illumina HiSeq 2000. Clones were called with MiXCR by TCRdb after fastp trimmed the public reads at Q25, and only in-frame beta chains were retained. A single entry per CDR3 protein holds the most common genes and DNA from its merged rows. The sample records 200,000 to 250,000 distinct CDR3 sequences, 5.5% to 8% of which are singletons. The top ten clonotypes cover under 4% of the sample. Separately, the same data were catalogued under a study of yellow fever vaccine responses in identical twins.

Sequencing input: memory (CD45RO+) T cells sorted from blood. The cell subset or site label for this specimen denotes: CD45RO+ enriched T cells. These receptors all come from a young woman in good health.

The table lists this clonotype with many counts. The CDR3 sequence: CASSIGLSGNTIYF. CDR3 DNA: TGTGCCAGCAGCATAGGACTCTCTGGAAACACCATATATTTT. The chain couples TRBV2 to TRBJ1-3, with no clear D. V lost 6 bases, J lost 0 bases, and 9 bases lay in between. The CDR3 extends over 14 amino acids. The germline gives CDR1 SNHLY, CDR2 FYNNEI. Supplemented by reference TRBV2 and TRBJ1-3, the full variable domain reads EPEVTQTPSHQVTQMGQEVILRCVPISNHLYFYWYRQILGQKVEFLVSFYNNEISEKSEIFDDQFSVERPDGSNFTLKIRSTKLEDSAMYFCASSIGLSGNTIYFGEGSWLTVV.

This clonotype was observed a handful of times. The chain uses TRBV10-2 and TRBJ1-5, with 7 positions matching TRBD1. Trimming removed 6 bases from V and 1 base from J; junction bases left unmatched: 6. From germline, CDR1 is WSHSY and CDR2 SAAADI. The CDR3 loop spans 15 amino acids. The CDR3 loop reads CASSGGTASNQPQHF. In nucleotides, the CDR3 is TGCGCCAGCAGCGGTGGGACAGCCAGCAATCAGCCCCAGCATTTT.

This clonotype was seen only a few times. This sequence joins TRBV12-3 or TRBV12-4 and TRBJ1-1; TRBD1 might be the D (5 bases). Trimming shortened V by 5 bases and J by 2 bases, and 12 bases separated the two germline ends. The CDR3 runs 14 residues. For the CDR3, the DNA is TGTGCCAGCAGTGTAACAGGTACCAACACTGAAGCTTTCTTT. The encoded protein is CASSVTGTNTEAFF.